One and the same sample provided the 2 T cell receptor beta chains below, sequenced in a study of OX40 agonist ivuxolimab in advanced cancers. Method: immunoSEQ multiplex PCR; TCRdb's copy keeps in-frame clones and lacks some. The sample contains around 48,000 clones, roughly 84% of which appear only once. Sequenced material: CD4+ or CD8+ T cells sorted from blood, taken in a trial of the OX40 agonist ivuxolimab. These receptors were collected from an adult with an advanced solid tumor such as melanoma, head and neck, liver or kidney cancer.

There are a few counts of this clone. CDR3 in DNA: TGTGCCTGGAGAGATCGGACTCTCTTCCAGCCCCAGCATTTT. Amino acids: CAWRDRTLFQPQHF. The chain combines TRBV30 with TRBJ1-5; D unclear. Looked up from germline, CDR1 is GTSNPN and CDR2 is SVGIG (reference sequence). CDR3 length equals 14 residues. V lost 3 bases, J lost 7 bases, and 16 bases lay in between.

CDR3 sequence reads: CASSSTAGTYEQYF. CDR3 DNA sequence: TGCGCCAGCAGCTCCACAGCGGGGACCTACGAGCAGTACTTC. This chain uses TRBV5-1 with TRBJ2-7; TRBD2 agrees at 7 bases. The germline gives CDR1 SGHRS, CDR2 YFSETQ. V shed 3 bases, J shed 2 bases, and the junction held 5 bases outside the gene matches. The CDR3 extends over 14 amino acids. The full variable domain, completed using reference TRBV5-1 and TRBJ2-7, is KAGVTQTPRYLIKTRGQQVTLSCSPISGHRSVSWYQQTPGQGLQFLFEYFSETQRNKGNFPGRFSGRQFSNSRSEMNVSTLELGDSALYLCASSSTAGTYEQYFGPGTRLTVT.